The 30 T cell receptor beta chains listed next were all sequenced from one sample in a study of regulatory T cells in long-lasting Graves disease. Arm-PCR of CDR3 regions and iRepertoire HTBI primers were used to build TCR beta libraries. TCRdb redid the calling of the multiplex PCR reads with MiXCR, one entry per CDR3 protein. Among 400,000 to 500,000 distinct CDR3 sequences, around 20% were seen once, and the ten largest hold 14%. Documented time point: persistent/refractory GD, antithyroid drugs over 5 years with positive TRAb. PBMC RNA was the source of the TCR library. Sequencing was performed on peripheral blood mononuclear cells (PBMCs), taken when the disease was refractory, from a patient treated with antithyroid drugs. The receptor source for this set is a female donor with Graves disease.

This clonotype was counted once. The chain carries TRBV29-1 and TRBJ2-4; 11 bases are shared with TRBD1. Germline CDR1 is SQVTM and CDR2 is ANQGSEA. The CDR3 extends over 11 amino acids. Unmatched junction bases numbered 1, after V lost 6 bases and J lost 9 bases. The DNA for the CDR3 is TGCAGCGTGGGGACAGGGGGCATTCAGTACTTC. It encodes CSVGTGGIQYF.

This clonotype was seen ten or more times. The CDR3 region is CSARHGTGGLAFF. CDR3 sequence (DNA): TGCAGTGCTAGACACGGGACAGGGGGCTTAGCTTTCTTT. The chain has TRBV20-1 and TRBJ1-1, with 12 bases matching TRBD1. The germline gives CDR1 DFQATT, CDR2 SNEGSKA (reference sequence). The CDR3 spans 13 residues. V dropped 2 bases and J dropped 10; count of bases not matched to a gene: 5.

The sample holds many counts of this clonotype. The J gene is TRBJ2-7, the V gene TRBV3-1, with a tentative D call TRBD2 (5 bases). The germline gives CDR1 LGHDT, CDR2 YNNKEL (reference sequence). The length of the CDR3 is 17 residues. Deletions cut 0 bases from V and 0 bases from J, with 15 bases between. DNA of the CDR3: TGTGCCAGCAGCCAAGAGGTCCGGACGGGAAGCTCCTACGAGCAGTACTTC. It codes for CASSQEVRTGSSYEQYF.

This clonotype appeared many times. This sequence joins TRBV28 and TRBJ2-2; D not resolved. Looked up from germline, CDR1 is MDHEN and CDR2 is SYDVKM. This CDR3 is built from 13 residues. V lost 3 bases and J 7 bases, leaving 9 bases between the germline ends. As DNA, the CDR3 is TGTGCCAGCAGTTTTAATTTGGGCGGGGAGCTGTTTTTT. Encoded protein: CASSFNLGGELFF.

The table lists this clonotype with a few counts. The V call is TRBV18, the J call TRBJ2-7; TRBD2 matches at 7 bases. The CDR3 runs 15 residues. J lost 5 bases, V lost 3 bases, and 10 bases had no gene match. CDR1 is KGHSH, CDR2 LQKENI, per germline. CDR3 protein: CASSPEGLEGDEQYF. The CDR3 nucleotides read TGTGCCAGCTCACCGGAAGGACTAGAAGGAGACGAGCAGTACTTC.

This clonotype has only one observation. This may come from a read error, since a much larger clone is one base off. This chain uses TRBV29-1 with TRBJ2-7, with no clear D. Germline V gene data show CDR1 as SQVTM and CDR2 as ANQGSEA. The CDR3 covers 15 residues. CDR3 sequence: CSVEGGSPASCEQYF. The CDR3 DNA reads TGCAGCGTTGAAGGGGGAAGTCCGGCGTCCTGCGAGCAGTACTTC.

This sequence joins TRBV4-1 and TRBJ2-7; D assignment may be TRBD1 or TRBD2 (5 bases each). This CDR3 has 14 amino acids. V was clipped by 0 bases and J by 3 bases, with 9 bases between them. Germline V lookup: CDR1 MGHRA, CDR2 YSYEKL. CDR3 in DNA: TGCGCCAGCAGCCAAGATGGGGGAAGCTACGAGCAGTACTTC. Protein product: CASSQDGGSYEQYF.

V and J are TRBV20-1 and TRBJ2-7, with D possibly TRBD2 on 6 matching bases. This CDR3 has 16 amino acids. Per germline, CDR1 DFQATT and CDR2 SNEGSKA (reference sequence). The ends were cut back, 3 bases at V and 2 bases at J, with 20 bases in the middle. CDR3 nucleotide sequence: TGCAGTGCTAGGCAGACTAGGTCGGGAGTCCCCTACGAGCAGTACTTC. Protein sequence: CSARQTRSGVPYEQYF.

V and J are TRBV7-9 and TRBJ2-5, with D hard to call. The CDR3 has 13 amino acids. Germline CDR1 is SEHNR and CDR2 is FQNEAQ (reference sequence). Trimming removed 6 bases from V and 5 bases from J, with 13 bases in between. The CDR3 region has the DNA TGTGCCAGCAGGGTAGAGGCTCACGAGACCCAGTACTTC. Translated: CASRVEAHETQYF.

This clonotype was observed many times. This chain links TRBV28 with TRBJ2-4, with D tentatively TRBD2 (6 bases). Trimming removed 6 bases at V and 1 base at J, with 19 bases between. The CDR3 totals 17 residues. Germline CDR1 is MDHEN and CDR2 is SYDVKM. The CDR3 nucleotides read TGTGCCAGCAGCCCGCCTGGGGGGAGTAGGGCCAAAAACATTCAGTACTTC. This sequence encodes CASSPPGGSRAKNIQYF.

This clonotype was seen more than once but under ten times. This chain links TRBV20-1 with TRBJ1-1, with D unresolved. The CDR3 has 12 residues. V was trimmed by 5 bases and J by 3 bases, leaving 10 bases between them. From germline, CDR1 is DFQATT and CDR2 SNEGSKA (reference sequence). CDR3 coding DNA: TGCAGTGCTTCCGGCCACGACACTGAAGCTTTCTTT. It encodes CSASGHDTEAFF.

The table lists this clonotype with many counts. This rearrangement joins TRBV28 to TRBJ1-3, with D possibly TRBD1 on 5 matching bases. The germline CDR1 and CDR2 sequences are MDHEN and SYDVKM. The CDR3 consists of 15 residues. V was shortened by 8 bases and J by 0 bases, with 14 bases between the two germline ends. The CDR3 here is CASVGGASSGNTIYF. The CDR3 bases are TGTGCCAGCGTTGGCGGGGCGAGCTCTGGAAACACCATATATTTT.

This sequence joins TRBV5-1 and TRBJ1-1; D is perhaps TRBD1 (6 bases). This CDR3 is 15 amino acids long. Trimming pared 0 bases from V and 2 bases from J, leaving 11 bases between. CDR1 and CDR2 from the germline V gene are SGHRS and YFSETQ. The CDR3 region has the DNA TGCGCCAGCAGCTTGGGACAGGACGGTAACACTGAAGCTTTCTTT. Its translation: CASSLGQDGNTEAFF.

This chain connects TRBV7-9 to TRBJ2-1; 14 bases line up with TRBD2. The CDR3 runs to 21 residues. V shed 5 bases and J 7 bases; nucleotides not matched to a gene: 22. Per germline, CDR1 SEHNR and CDR2 FQNEAQ (reference sequence). CDR3 coding DNA: TGTGCCAGCAGCGGATTCACCGGGACTAGCGGGAGAGGGTGGTCTGAAAATGAGCAGTTCTTC. Encoded protein: CASSGFTGTSGRGWSENEQFF.

This clonotype was seen many times. This chain connects TRBV5-6 to TRBJ2-7, with unresolved D. Between the trimmed V and J ends, which lost 3 bases and 3 bases, there was a span of 13 bases. Germline V CDR1 and CDR2: SGHDT, YYEEEE. This CDR3 is 14 amino acids long. CDR3 nucleotides: TGTGCCAGCAGCTCCCCCTCCCGCGTCTACGAGCAGTACTTC. Protein: CASSSPSRVYEQYF.

Ten or more counts support this clonotype. The rearrangement links TRBV20-1 to TRBJ2-7; D possibly corresponds to TRBD1 (5 bases). This CDR3 has 14 amino acids. V was clipped by 6 bases and J by 0 bases, with 15 bases between them. CDR1 is DFQATT and CDR2 is SNEGSKA in the germline V gene (reference sequence). The CDR3 coding sequence is TGCAGTGCCCCACCTGGGGCAGTCTCCTACGAGCAGTACTTC. Protein: CSAPPGAVSYEQYF.

This clonotype occurred a few times. The V and J genes are TRBV2 and TRBJ2-5, with 8 bases aligning to TRBD2. J gave up 5 bases and V 3 bases, and 8 bases lay outside the gene matches. The germline CDR1 and CDR2 sequences are SNHLY and FYNNEI. The CDR3 spans 15 residues. The CDR3 here is CASSDVLGGGETQYF. CDR3 bases: TGTGCCAGCAGTGATGTCCTCGGGGGGGGGGAGACCCAGTACTTC.

This clonotype was observed a handful of times. The chain joins TRBV7-9 to TRBJ1-4; D gene unclear. The CDR3 runs 12 residues. Germline CDR1 reads SEHNR; CDR2 reads FQNEAQ (reference sequence). V was cut by 3 bases and J by 6 bases, with 5 bases left in between. The CDR3 DNA reads TGTGCCAGCAGCTTTTGGGATGAAAAACTGTTTTTT. It specifies CASSFWDEKLFF. The full variable domain, in which reference TRBV7-9 and TRBJ1-4 provide the parts outside the CDR3, is DTGVSQNPRHKITKRGQNVTFRCDPISEHNRLYWYRQTLGQGPEFLTYFQNEAQLEKSRLLSDRFSAERPKGSFSTLEIQRTEQGDSAMYLCASSFWDEKLFFGSGTQLSVL.

This chain uses TRBV15 with TRBJ1-4, with D hard to call. The CDR3 runs 15 residues. Germline lookup yields CDR1 LNHNV and CDR2 YYDKDF (reference sequence). The V and J ends lost 2 bases and 3 bases respectively, with 10 bases between them. The CDR3, as DNA: TGTGCCACCAGCAGAAATACAGTTGCTAATGAAAAACTGTTTTTT. It encodes CATSRNTVANEKLFF.

The chain carries TRBV5-1 and TRBJ1-5; 7 nucleotides align to TRBD1. Germline V gene data show CDR1 as SGHRS and CDR2 as YFSETQ. This CDR3 contains 15 residues. V trimming: 1 base; J trimming: 2 bases; junction bases outside the gene matches: 3. CDR3 coding DNA: TGCGCCAGCAGCTTGAACGGACAGGGCAATCAGCCCCAGCATTTT. The encoded protein is CASSLNGQGNQPQHF.

This clonotype was recorded at least ten times. The gene calls are TRBV28 and TRBJ2-7; D gene ambiguous. The germline gives CDR1 MDHEN, CDR2 SYDVKM. This CDR3 is 11 amino acids long. Trimming left V 6 bases short and J 4 bases short, with 7 bases between. CDR3 bases: TGTGCCAGCAGCTATGAATACGAGCAGTACTTC. Translating it yields CASSYEYEQYF.

Many counts were recorded for this clonotype. The chain combines TRBV28 with TRBJ1-5; D ambiguous. This CDR3 spans 12 amino acids. The V and J ends lost 4 bases and 6 bases respectively, with 7 bases between them. Germline assignment: CDR1 MDHEN and CDR2 SYDVKM. The chain's CDR3 is CASSSHPQPQHF. The CDR3 nucleotides are TGTGCCAGCAGTTCGCACCCTCAGCCCCAGCATTTT.

CDR3 DNA sequence: TGTGCCAGCAGCTTAGTAAGCGGGAGGGCGGCGGATGAGCAGTTCTTC. Translated, it gives CASSLVSGRAADEQFF. The chain joins TRBV7-8 to TRBJ2-1; 10 bases agree with TRBD2. Looked up from germline, CDR1 is SGHVS and CDR2 is FQNEAQ. CDR3 length: 16 residues. V lost 1 base to trimming and J lost 8 bases; unmatched junction nucleotides: 8.

V is TRBV13 and J is TRBJ1-4, with unresolved D. The V gene's germline CDR1 is PRHDT and CDR2 FYEKMQ (reference sequence). Trimming removed 4 bases from V and 5 bases from J, with 11 bases in between. The length of the CDR3 is 14 residues. As DNA, the CDR3 is TGTGCCAGCAGCTCCAGTAGGGTAAATGAAAAACTGTTTTTT. This translates into CASSSSRVNEKLFF.

This chain connects TRBV28 to TRBJ2-2, with TRBD1 identical over 9 bases. Germline V gene data show CDR1 as MDHEN and CDR2 as SYDVKM. J lost 7 bases, V lost 6 bases, and 6 bases had no gene match. CDR3 length equals 14 residues. The CDR3 region is CASSWDREGGELFF. The CDR3 DNA reads as TGTGCCAGCAGCTGGGACAGGGAAGGCGGGGAGCTGTTTTTT. The full variable domain, with the rest looked up from reference TRBV28 and TRBJ2-2, is DVKVTQSSRYLVKRTGEKVFLECVQDMDHENMFWYRQDPGLGLRLIYFSYDVKMKEKGDIPEGYSVSREKKERFSLILESASTNQTSMYLCASSWDREGGELFFGEGSRLTVL.

This clonotype showed up just a few times. The chain carries TRBV5-4 and TRBJ2-7, with 7 bases that match TRBD1. Trimming removed 2 bases from V and 6 bases from J; junction bases left unmatched: 5. Germline V CDR1 and CDR2: SGHNT, YYREEE (reference sequence). The length of the CDR3 is 13 residues. CDR3 protein: CASSFARTGEQYF. The DNA for the CDR3 is TGTGCCAGCAGCTTTGCCCGGACAGGCGAGCAGTACTTC.

This clonotype was counted between two and nine times. The rearrangement joins TRBV2 to TRBJ2-1; D ambiguous. CDR1 and CDR2 (germline): SNHLY, FYNNEI. V was shortened by 8 bases and J by 9 bases, with 17 bases between the two germline ends. This CDR3 contains 13 residues. The CDR3 sequence: CASLVGPLGEQFF. The CDR3 DNA is TGTGCCAGCCTAGTTGGGCCGTTGGGTGAGCAGTTCTTC.

This clonotype was recorded at least ten times. The genes are TRBV2 and TRBJ1-4; a possible D gene is TRBD1 (5 bases). Trimming cost V 1 base and J 7 bases, with 13 bases left between them. Germline V gives CDR1 SNHLY, CDR2 FYNNEI. This CDR3 is built from 15 residues. The CDR3: CASSEESPGGEKLFF. As DNA, the CDR3 is TGTGCCAGCAGTGAAGAAAGTCCCGGGGGTGAAAAACTGTTTTTT.

In its sample, this clonotype was seen many times. The chain combines TRBV28 with TRBJ2-7; 9 bases map to TRBD2. With V trimmed by 7 bases and J by 3 bases, 4 bases remained unmatched. This CDR3 contains 13 residues. Looked up from germline, CDR1 is MDHEN and CDR2 is SYDVKM. The CDR3 here is CASKASGIYEQYF. The CDR3 DNA is TGTGCCAGCAAGGCTAGCGGGATCTACGAGCAGTACTTC.

This clonotype was picked up a small number of times. The V call is TRBV29-1, the J call TRBJ1-1; 12 nucleotides agree with TRBD1. CDR1 and CDR2 (germline): SQVTM, ANQGSEA. V lost 7 bases, J lost 3 bases, and 9 bases stayed unmatched. The CDR3 loop spans 15 amino acids. The CDR3 loop reads CSANPGQGAYTEAFF. Here the CDR3 DNA reads TGCAGCGCTAATCCGGGACAGGGGGCGTACACTGAAGCTTTCTTT.